Listed below are T cell receptor delta chains from one sample, sequenced in a study of Vδ1+ human thymocytes. With CATT, TCRdb re-called clones from the multiplex PCR reads. This table has more than 50,000 delta-chain clones, roughly 15% appearing once. Sequencing was carried out using Vdelta1+ gamma-delta thymocytes from the thymus. Source of these receptors: a boy under two years old who had congenital heart surgery. The CDR3 runs from the conserved cysteine through the conserved F or W. The D gene is left open where the match is weak. Clone size, where shown, is once, few, many, or a class for clones that have expanded.

TRDD3,-,TRDJ1,TRDV1,CALGDVFTPTRRGIPNPPYYTDKLIF,TGTGCTCTTGGGGATGTCTTCACTCCCACTCGGAGGGGGATACCCAATCCCCCGTATTACACCGATAAACTCATCTTT
-,-,TRDJ1,TRDV1,CALGEPHTTGYLYADKLIF,TGTGCTCTTGGGGAACCTCACACGACGGGGTACCTTTACGCCGATAAACTCATCTTT
-,few,TRDJ1,TRDV1,CALGEGDPTDKLIF,TGTGCTCTTGGGGAAGGGGACCCCACCGATAAACTCATCTTT
-,few,TRDJ1,TRDV1,CALGEGFLRGDTVGRADKLIF,TGTGCTCTTGGGGAAGGCTTCCTACGCGGGGATACCGTGGGGAGGGCCGATAAACTCATCTTT
TRDD3,-,TRDJ1,TRDV1,CALGERSSNWGIGTRKLIF,TGTGCTCTTGGGGAACGGTCCTCTAACTGGGGGATAGGGACCCGTAAACTCATCTTT
-,few,TRDJ1,TRDV1,CALGNCPPTLPFDKLIF,TGTGCTCTTGGGAACTGCCCCCCTACCCTCCCGTTCGATAAACTCATCTTT
TRDD3,few,TRDJ1,TRDV1,CALGEPLYWGIPDKLIF,TGTGCTCTTGGGGAACCCCTGTACTGGGGGATACCCGATAAACTCATCTTT
TRDD3,-,TRDJ1,TRDV1,CALGSCGGYTDKLIF,TGTGCTCTTGGTTCCTGCGGGGGATACACCGATAAACTCATCTTT
-,few,TRDJ1,TRDV1,CALGELEREGLPPILLEDKLIF,TGTGCTCTTGGGGAACTGGAAAGGGAGGGCCTTCCCCCCATTTTACTGGAGGATAAACTCATCTTT
-,-,TRDJ1,TRDV1,CALGELVPTTILGPYTDKLIF,TGTGCTCTTGGGGAACTCGTTCCTACGACCATACTGGGACCTTACACCGATAAACTCATCTTT
-,few,TRDJ1,TRDV3,CALLLEGNNKLIF,TGTGCCCTACTTCTGGAGGGTAATAATAAACTCATCTTT
TRDD3,-,TRDJ1,TRDV1,CALGEWPAVTGGYGNKLIF,TGTGCTCTTGGGGAATGGCCCGCCGTAACTGGGGGATACGGCAATAAACTCATCTTT
-,few,TRDJ1,TRDV1,CALGGDKLIF,TGTGCTCTTGGGGGAGATAAACTCATCTTT
TRDD3,few,TRDJ1,TRDV1,CALGEPGPYWGTLYTDKLIF,TGTGCTCTTGGGGAACCCGGTCCGTACTGGGGGACCCTTTACACCGATAAACTCATCTTT
TRDD3,-,TRDJ1,TRDV1,CALGELNPLYWGISGFTDKLIF,TGTGCTCTTGGGGAACTGAATCCCCTGTACTGGGGGATAAGCGGGTTCACCGATAAACTCATCTTT
TRDD3,medium-sized,TRDJ1,TRDV2,CACDTGYWGIRELIF,TGTGCCTGTGACACCGGGTACTGGGGGATACGCGAACTCATCTTT
TRDD3,-,TRDJ1,TRDV2,CACDTGTVHWGVRTDKLIF,TGTGCCTGTGACACCGGGACGGTCCACTGGGGAGTGCGCACCGATAAACTCATCTTT
TRDD3,few,TRDJ1,TRDV1,CALGEHHVLGDPDTDKLIF,TGTGCTCTTGGGGAACACCACGTACTGGGGGACCCAGACACCGATAAACTCATCTTT
TRDD3,few,TRDJ1,TRDV1,CALGELTPGGRSDWGIRDKLIF,TGTGCTCTTGGGGAACTAACCCCCGGGGGCCGTTCTGACTGGGGGATACGCGATAAACTCATCTTT
TRDD3,-,TRDJ1,TRDV1,CALGELIGDFLNWGIYTDKLIF,TGTGCTCTTGGGGAACTCATCGGGGACTTCCTAAACTGGGGGATATATACCGATAAACTCATCTTT
TRDD3,few,TRDJ1,TRDV1,CALGTRGYTYTDKLIF,TGTGCTCTTGGGACGCGGGGATACACGTACACCGATAAGCTCATCTTT
-,few,TRDJ1,TRDV1,CALAFLPGGPMEYTDKLIF,TGTGCTCTGGCCTTCCTACCTGGGGGACCCATGGAGTACACCGATAAACTCATCTTT
-,-,TRDJ1,TRDV1,CALGGTVLWGFTGNTDKLIF,TGTGCTCTTGGGGGAACGGTATTATGGGGATTTACGGGGAACACCGATAAACTCATCTTT
-,-,TRDJ1,TRDV1,CALEVLGGYTDKLIF,TGTGCTCTTGAGGTTTTGGGGGGTTACACCGATAAACTCATCTTT
TRDD3,-,TRDJ2,TRDV1,CALGEGMPGGYKAPTLTAQLFF,TGTGCTCTTGGGGAAGGGATGCCCGGGGGATACAAAGCTCCCACTTTGACAGCACAACTCTTCTTT
TRDD3,few,TRDJ1,TRDV1,CALGERREYWGILSDKLIF,TGTGCTCTTGGGGAAAGAAGAGAGTACTGGGGGATACTAAGTGATAAACTCATCTTT
TRDD3,-,TRDJ1,TRDV1,CALGEHLPSYVLLGDTGFYTDKLIF,TGTGCTCTTGGGGAACACCTGCCTTCCTACGTTCTACTGGGGGATACGGGATTCTACACCGATAAACTCATCTTT
-,-,TRDJ1,TRDV1,CALGERNCPTYLPRPEYTDKLIF,TGTGCTCTTGGGGAACGGAATTGTCCTACCTACCTACCCAGACCCGAGTACACCGATAAACTCATCTTT
TRDD2,-,TRDJ1,TRDV1,CALGESIPTWARPDKLIF,TGTGCTCTTGGGGAAAGTATTCCTACATGGGCTCGCCCCGATAAACTCATCTTT